This entry features one T cell receptor beta chain sequence. Its antigen is as yet unknown. Profiled with immunoSEQ multiplex PCR; TCRdb holds only in-frame clones, not every one. The top ten clones hold approximately 5% of a sample with some 63,000 clones, 87% of them seen once. These data are taken from a study of OX40 agonist ivuxolimab in advanced cancers. Study-level background: Patients with prior anti-PD-1, anti-PD-L1 or anti-CTLA-4 therapy were eligible; approximately 37% had some.

Regarding the study as a whole: No determination was made of the antigen specificity of the expanded peripheral T cells. In CD8+ T cells, expanded clones were on average more numerous than in CD4+.

Blood samples were obtained at baseline, cycle 4 day 1, and cycle 7 day 1. Per the germline V gene, CDR1 is SGHNT and CDR2 is YYREEE (reference sequence). CDR3 size: 12 residues. Here the sequenced sample was CD4+ or CD8+ T cells sorted from blood, taken in a trial of the OX40 agonist ivuxolimab. This TCR was recovered from an adult with an advanced solid tumor such as melanoma, head and neck, liver or kidney cancer. The chain joins TRBV5-4 to TRBJ2-7, with D perhaps matching TRBD1 or TRBD2 (5 bases each). The CDR3, as DNA: TGTGCCAGCAGCTCGAACCTGGGACGCCTCGAGGTC. Encoded protein: CASSSNLGRLEV.